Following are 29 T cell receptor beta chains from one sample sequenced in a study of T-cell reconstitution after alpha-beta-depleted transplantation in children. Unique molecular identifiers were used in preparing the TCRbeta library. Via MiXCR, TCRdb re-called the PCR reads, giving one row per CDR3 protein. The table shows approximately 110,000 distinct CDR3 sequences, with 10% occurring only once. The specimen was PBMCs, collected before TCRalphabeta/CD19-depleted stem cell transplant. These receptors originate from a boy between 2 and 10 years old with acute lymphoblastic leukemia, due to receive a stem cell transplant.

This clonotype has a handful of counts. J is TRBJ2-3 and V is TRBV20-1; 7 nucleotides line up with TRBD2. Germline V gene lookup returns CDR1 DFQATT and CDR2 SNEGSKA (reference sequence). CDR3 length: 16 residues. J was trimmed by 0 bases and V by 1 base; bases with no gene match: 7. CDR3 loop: CSARGLTSVSTDTQYF. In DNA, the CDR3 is TGCAGTGCTAGAGGTCTCACTAGCGTCAGCACAGATACGCAGTATTTT.

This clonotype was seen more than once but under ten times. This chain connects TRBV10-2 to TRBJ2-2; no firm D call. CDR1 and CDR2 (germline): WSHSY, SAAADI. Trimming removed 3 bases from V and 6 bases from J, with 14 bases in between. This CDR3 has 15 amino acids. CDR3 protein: CASSDLRHVSGELFF. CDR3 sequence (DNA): TGCGCCAGCAGTGACTTACGACACGTCTCCGGGGAGCTGTTTTTT.

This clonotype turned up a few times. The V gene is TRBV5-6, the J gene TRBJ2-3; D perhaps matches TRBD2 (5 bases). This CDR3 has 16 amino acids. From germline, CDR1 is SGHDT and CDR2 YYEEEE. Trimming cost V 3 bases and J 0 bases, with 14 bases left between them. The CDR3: CASSYSVRGSTDTQYF. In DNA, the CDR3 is TGTGCCAGCAGCTACTCCGTCCGGGGAAGCACAGATACGCAGTATTTT. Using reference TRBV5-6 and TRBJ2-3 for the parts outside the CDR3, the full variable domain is DAGVTQSPTHLIKTRGQQVTLRCSPKSGHDTVSWYQQALGQGPQFIFQYYEEEERQRGNFPDRFSGHQFPNYSSELNVNALLLGDSALYLCASSYSVRGSTDTQYFGPGTRLTVL.

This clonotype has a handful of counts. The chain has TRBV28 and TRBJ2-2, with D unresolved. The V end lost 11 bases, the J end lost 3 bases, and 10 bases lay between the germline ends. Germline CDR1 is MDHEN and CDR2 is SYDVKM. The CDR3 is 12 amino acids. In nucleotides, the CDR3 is TGTGCCTATGAGACCGACACCGGGGAGCTGTTTTTT. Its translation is CAYETDTGELFF.

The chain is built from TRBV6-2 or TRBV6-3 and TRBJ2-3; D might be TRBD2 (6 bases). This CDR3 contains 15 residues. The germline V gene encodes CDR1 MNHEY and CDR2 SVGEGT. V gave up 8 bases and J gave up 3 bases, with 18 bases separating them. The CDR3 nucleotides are TGTGCCAGCTCAGTGAGGCGGGGAAGGACAGATACGCAGTATTTT. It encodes CASSVRRGRTDTQYF.

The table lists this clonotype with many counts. CDR3 sequence reads: CASSQTLGGNTGELFF. CDR3 nucleotide sequence: TGTGCCAGCAGCCAAACACTAGGGGGGAACACCGGGGAGCTGTTTTTT. The rearrangement links TRBV12-3 or TRBV12-4 to TRBJ2-2; TRBD1 is a possible D gene (6 bases). V was pared by 6 bases and J by 1 base, with 15 bases between. The CDR3 loop spans 16 amino acids.

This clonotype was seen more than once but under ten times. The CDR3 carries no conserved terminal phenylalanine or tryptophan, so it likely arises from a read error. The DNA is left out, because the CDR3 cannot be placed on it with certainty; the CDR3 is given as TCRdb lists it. This CDR3 reads CASSLGRASGPNPTSV. The chain uses TRBV7-6 and TRBJ2-5; TRBD2 is the table's D call, not checked against the DNA. Germline CDR1 SGHVS, CDR2 FNYEAQ. The CDR3 extends over 16 residues, inclusive of both ends.

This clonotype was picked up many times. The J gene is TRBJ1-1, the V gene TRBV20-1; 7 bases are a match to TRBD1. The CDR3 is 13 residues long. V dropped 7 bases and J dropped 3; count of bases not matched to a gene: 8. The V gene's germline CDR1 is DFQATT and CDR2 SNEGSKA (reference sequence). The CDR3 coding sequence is TGCAGTGTTAACTCCAGGGGGGACACTGAAGCTTTCTTT. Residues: CSVNSRGDTEAFF.

CDR3 residues: CSALEGGGEAFF. The CDR3 coding sequence is TGCAGTGCCCTAGAGGGGGGGGGTGAAGCTTTCTTT. This chain links TRBV20-1 with TRBJ1-1; D possibly corresponds to TRBD1 (6 bases). The CDR3 totals 12 residues. The V gene's germline CDR1 is DFQATT and CDR2 SNEGSKA (reference sequence). Trimming cost V 6 bases and J 7 bases, with 15 bases left between them.

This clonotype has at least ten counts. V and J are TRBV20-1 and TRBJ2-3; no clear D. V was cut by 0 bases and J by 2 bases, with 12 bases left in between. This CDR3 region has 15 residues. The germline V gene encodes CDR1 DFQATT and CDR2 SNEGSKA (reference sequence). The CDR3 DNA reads TGCAGTGCTAGAGATCGTTTGCGGAACACAGATACGCAGTATTTT. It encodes CSARDRLRNTDTQYF.

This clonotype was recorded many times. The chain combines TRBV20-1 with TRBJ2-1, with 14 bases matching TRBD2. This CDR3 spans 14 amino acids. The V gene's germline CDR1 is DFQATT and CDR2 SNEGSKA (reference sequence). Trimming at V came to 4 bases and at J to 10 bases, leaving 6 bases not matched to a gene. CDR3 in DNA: TGCAGTGCTACGGGACTAGCGGGAGTGGAGGAGCAGTTCTTC. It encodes CSATGLAGVEEQFF.

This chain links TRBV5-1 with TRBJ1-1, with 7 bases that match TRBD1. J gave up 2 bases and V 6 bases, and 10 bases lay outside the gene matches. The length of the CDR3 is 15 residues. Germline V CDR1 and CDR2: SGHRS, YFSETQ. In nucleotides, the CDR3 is TGCGCCAGCAAGTGGGACAGCAACTCTAACACTGAAGCTTTCTTT. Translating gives CASKWDSNSNTEAFF.

The CDR3 coding sequence is TGTGCCAGCAGCTTGGGTGGCACAGGGCGTAACTATGGCTACACCTTC. Amino acids: CASSLGGTGRNYGYTF. The chain links TRBV5-6 to TRBJ1-2; the D gene is possibly TRBD1 (6 bases). V was clipped by 0 bases and J by 1 base, with 13 bases between them. Germline V gives CDR1 SGHDT, CDR2 YYEEEE. The CDR3 covers 16 residues.

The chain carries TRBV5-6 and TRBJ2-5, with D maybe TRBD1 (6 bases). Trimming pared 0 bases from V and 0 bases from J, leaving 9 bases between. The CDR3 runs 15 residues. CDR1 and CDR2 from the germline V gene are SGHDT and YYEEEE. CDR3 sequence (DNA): TGTGCCAGCAGCTTGGCCACAGGGTACCAAGAGACCCAGTACTTC. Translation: CASSLATGYQETQYF.

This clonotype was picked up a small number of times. The DNA of the CDR3 is TGCGCCAGCAGCCCTCAACCGGGACAGTCTAATCAGCCCCAGCATTTT. Its translation: CASSPQPGQSNQPQHF. The chain joins TRBV4-1 to TRBJ1-5; 7 bases line up with TRBD1. Germline-derived CDR1 and CDR2 are MGHRA and YSYEKL. V lost 4 bases and J lost 4; bases outside the gene matches: 10. The CDR3 is made up of 16 amino acids.

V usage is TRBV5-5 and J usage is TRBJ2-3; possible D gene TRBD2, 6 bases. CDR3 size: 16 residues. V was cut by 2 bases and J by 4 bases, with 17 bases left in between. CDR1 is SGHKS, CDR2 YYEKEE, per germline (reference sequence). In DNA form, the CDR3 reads TGTGCCAGCAGCTTAAATCTTCGCGGGGTCTCAGATACGCAGTATTTT. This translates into CASSLNLRGVSDTQYF.

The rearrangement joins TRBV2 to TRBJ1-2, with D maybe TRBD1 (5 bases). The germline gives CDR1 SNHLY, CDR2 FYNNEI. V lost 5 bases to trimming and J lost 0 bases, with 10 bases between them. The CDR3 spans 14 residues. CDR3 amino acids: CASSPTGSNYGYTF. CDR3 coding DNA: TGTGCCAGCAGTCCAACAGGCTCTAACTATGGCTACACCTTC.

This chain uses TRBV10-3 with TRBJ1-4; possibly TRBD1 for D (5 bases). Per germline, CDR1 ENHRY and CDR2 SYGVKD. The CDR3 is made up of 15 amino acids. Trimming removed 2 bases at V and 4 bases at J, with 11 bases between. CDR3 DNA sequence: TGTGCCATCAGTGAGCGAGGGACTGGTAATGAAAAACTGTTTTTT. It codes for CAISERGTGNEKLFF.

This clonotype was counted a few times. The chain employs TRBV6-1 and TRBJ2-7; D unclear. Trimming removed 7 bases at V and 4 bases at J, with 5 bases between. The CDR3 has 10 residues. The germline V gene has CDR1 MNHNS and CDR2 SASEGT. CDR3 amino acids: CASNYYEQYF. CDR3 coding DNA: TGTGCCAGCAATTATTACGAGCAGTACTTC.

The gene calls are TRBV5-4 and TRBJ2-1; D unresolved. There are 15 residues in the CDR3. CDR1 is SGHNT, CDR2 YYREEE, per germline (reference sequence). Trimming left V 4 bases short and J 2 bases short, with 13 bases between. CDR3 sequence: CASSLSKKTYNEQFF. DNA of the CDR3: TGTGCCAGCAGCCTAAGTAAAAAAACCTACAATGAGCAGTTCTTC.

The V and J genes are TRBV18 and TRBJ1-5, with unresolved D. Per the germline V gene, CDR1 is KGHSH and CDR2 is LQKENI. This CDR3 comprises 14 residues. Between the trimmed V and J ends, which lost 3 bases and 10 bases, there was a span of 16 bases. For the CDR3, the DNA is TGTGCCAGCTCACCCGACCAAGGAGCAACACCCCAGCATTTT. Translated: CASSPDQGATPQHF.

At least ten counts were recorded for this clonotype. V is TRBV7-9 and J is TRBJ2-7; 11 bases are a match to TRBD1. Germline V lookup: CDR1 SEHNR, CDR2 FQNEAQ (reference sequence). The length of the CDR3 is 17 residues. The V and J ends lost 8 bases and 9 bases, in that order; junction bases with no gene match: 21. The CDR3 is CASDANLPGTGGRRQYF. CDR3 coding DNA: TGTGCCAGCGACGCTAACTTACCCGGGACAGGGGGTCGCCGGCAGTACTTC. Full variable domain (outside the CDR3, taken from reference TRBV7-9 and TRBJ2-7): DTGVSQNPRHKITKRGQNVTFRCDPISEHNRLYWYRQTLGQGPEFLTYFQNEAQLEKSRLLSDRFSAERPKGSFSTLEIQRTEQGDSAMYLCASDANLPGTGGRRQYFGPGTRLTVT.

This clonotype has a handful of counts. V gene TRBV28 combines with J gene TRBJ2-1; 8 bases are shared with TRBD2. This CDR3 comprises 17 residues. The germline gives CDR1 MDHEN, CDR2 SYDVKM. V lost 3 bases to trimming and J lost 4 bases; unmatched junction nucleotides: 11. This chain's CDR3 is CASSFTGAGAFYNEQFF. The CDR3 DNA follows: TGTGCCAGCAGTTTTACTGGAGCGGGAGCATTTTACAATGAGCAGTTCTTC.

The CDR3 loop is CASSEDFGGYNEQFF. As DNA, the CDR3 is TGTGCCAGCAGTGAAGATTTCGGCGGGTACAATGAGCAGTTCTTC. The chain combines TRBV6-4 with TRBJ2-1, with D tentatively TRBD2 (5 bases). The CDR3 length is 15 residues. Trimming shortened V by 3 bases and J by 4 bases, and 13 bases separated the two germline ends. Germline V gene sequence: CDR1 MRHNA, CDR2 SNTAGT.

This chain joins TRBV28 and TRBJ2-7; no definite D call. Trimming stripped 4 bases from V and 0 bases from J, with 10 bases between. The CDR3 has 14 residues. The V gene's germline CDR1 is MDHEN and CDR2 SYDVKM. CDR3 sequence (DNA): TGTGCCAGCAGTTCTTCTGGCCTCTCCTACGAGCAGTACTTC. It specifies CASSSSGLSYEQYF.

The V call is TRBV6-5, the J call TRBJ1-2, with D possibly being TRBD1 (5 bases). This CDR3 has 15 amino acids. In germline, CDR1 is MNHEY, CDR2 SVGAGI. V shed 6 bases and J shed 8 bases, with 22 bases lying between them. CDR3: CASSRGSHTGQGYTF. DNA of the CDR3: TGTGCCAGCAGCAGAGGGAGTCACACGGGGCAAGGCTACACCTTC.

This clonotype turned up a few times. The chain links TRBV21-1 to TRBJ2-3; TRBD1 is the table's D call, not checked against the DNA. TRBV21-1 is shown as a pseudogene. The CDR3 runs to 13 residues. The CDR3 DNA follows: TGTGCCAGCAGGTGCCCCCGGTGGGATACGCAGTATTTT. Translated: CASRCPRWDTQYF.

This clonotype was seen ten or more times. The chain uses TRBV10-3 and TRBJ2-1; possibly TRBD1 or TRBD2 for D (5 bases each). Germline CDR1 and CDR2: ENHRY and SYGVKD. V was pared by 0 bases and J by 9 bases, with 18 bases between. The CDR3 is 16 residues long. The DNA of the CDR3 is TGTGCCATCAGTGAGTCCGGGGCGGGCTACATCAGTGAGCAGTTCTTC. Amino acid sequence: CAISESGAGYISEQFF.

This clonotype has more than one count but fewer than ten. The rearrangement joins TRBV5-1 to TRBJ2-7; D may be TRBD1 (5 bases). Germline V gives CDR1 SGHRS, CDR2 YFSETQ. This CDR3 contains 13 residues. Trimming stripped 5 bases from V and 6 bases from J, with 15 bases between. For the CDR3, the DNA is TGCGCCAGCAGGATGGATCCAGGGCTCGAGCAGTACTTC. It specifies CASRMDPGLEQYF.